This TCR beta chain was identified in a study of T cells in Graves' hyperthyroidism and ophthalmopathy. General study results and limits: Among thyroid clonotypes expanded above 0.001, most also appeared in blood.

To note about this clonotype: Its specificity is unknown.

Amplification of TCR beta CDR3 regions was performed using RNA transcripts as template. The HTBI primer set served for first-round RT-PCR of the TCR CDR3. Each CDR3 protein gets one entry after TCRdb re-called the multiplex PCR reads with MiXCR. The repertoire holds 370,000 or so distinct CDR3 sequences, with approximately 25% as singletons. V shed 0 bases and J 6 bases; nucleotides not matched to a gene: 3. CDR1 and CDR2 (germline): ENHRY, SYGVKD. CDR3 length: 16 amino acids. Stable disease denoted Graves' hyperthyroidism without ophthalmopathy progression within 18 months. The study left out patients who had uncontrolled infection, other autoimmune disease, pregnancy or lactation. Diagnostic decisions used clinical symptoms, serum thyroxine and TRAb, thyroid ultrasound and orbital computed tomography.

The chain has TRBV10-3 and TRBJ2-7; 15 bases are shared with TRBD2. This sequence originates from a man aged 50-59 years with Graves' hyperthyroidism. Source material: blood. The chain's CDR3 is CAISESGTSGRLEQYF. CDR3 nucleotides: TGTGCCATCAGTGAGTCGGGGACTAGCGGGAGGCTCGAGCAGTACTTC.